This T cell receptor beta chain was documented in a study of T cells in lung cancer brain metastases (dated by TCRdb to between 2017 and 2018). About the investigation overall: About 85% of the roughly 20 patients had a history of tobacco use, with a median of approximately 36 pack-years. Of the roughly 20 patients, around 17 received no interval therapy between resection of the primary and resection of the metastasis. A median interval of about 340 days was observed between acquisition of the primary and brain metastasis specimens. The study compared TCR beta CDR3 repertoires of fully resected primary non-small cell lung cancers with those of paired brain metastases. The cohort included roughly 20 patients who provided 40 or so specimens, with each patient contributing one primary lung lesion and one brain metastasis. The median age of the patients at first diagnosis was about 60 years, and the group included several males and about a dozen females. DNA integrity number averaged approximately 4.1 in both primary and metastatic specimens, with no significant difference between sites. Beyond this particular receptor, the publication reports: In brain metastases, the ten most abundant clones accounted for a significantly larger fraction of the repertoire than in primaries, a finding that suggests clonal expansion. It was not possible to control for the effects of preoperative corticosteroids on T cell infiltration in brain metastases. Most clones were specific to a single lesion, and overlap between paired lesions was limited (mean Morisita index roughly 0.25). Significantly fewer unique productive clones were found in brain metastases than in paired primaries (median 1540 versus 4551). DNA fragmentation in FFPE samples may have prevented retrieval of the complete infiltrating T cell repertoire.

The germline V gene specifies SGHDT as CDR1 and YYEEEE as CDR2. Trimming costs V 2 bases and J 4 bases, and their ends lie 13 bases apart. Including the terminal cysteine and phenylalanine, the CDR3 comprises 15 residues. CDR3 DNA only is kept here, 45 bases in frame from base 1. Each sample received roughly 2 to 5.5 ug of genomic DNA as input, and the DNA input was kept equal within each pair of samples. TCR beta libraries were built with the immunoSEQ hsTCRbeta Kit using multiplexed V and J gene primers in two PCR steps. Pooled libraries, together with positive and negative controls, were sequenced on an Illumina MiSeq with a 100-cycle paired-end protocol. Turning to the authors' computational methods: Raw data were processed by the immunoSEQ vendor into normalized, annotated TCR beta repertoire reports. Richness was defined as the number of unique clones by nucleotide sequence, and the iChao1 and Efron-Thisted estimators were used to extrapolate total richness. Pielou's evenness, Simpson's index, top-ten clone proportional abundance, and Morisita overlap index were used to characterize and compare paired lesions. As stored in TCRdb, this immuneACCESS dataset retains in-frame rearrangements with V and J assigned. A fraction of the clones does not appear; measured against another copy, unresolved V genes explain less than half of the discrepancy, and the remainder lacks a known reason. Clonal size and the V and J genes are those of that table, whereas D and trimming came from the DNA. The sample yields thousands of clones; 84% were counted once. The biggest ten clones account for around 3% of the sample.

Patients had resection for either synchronous oligometastatic disease or delayed recurrence of a solitary brain metastasis. Patients with a history of multiple malignancies were excluded so that cancers other than NSCLC would not be included. Tumor areas were macrodissected from a few deparaffinized 8.5 to 10 um unstained sections guided by marked H&E slides. All specimens were formalin-fixed and paraffin-embedded (FFPE). The AllPrep DNA/RNA FFPE Kit was used to extract genomic DNA. To note about this clone: What antigen it recognizes has not been identified. No much larger clone is present one base from it, and per-base qualities are unavailable.

Sequencing was carried out using tumor tissue from the primary lung tumor. Reading the label with the study, this specimen's cell subset or site is: primary lung cancer lesion. The V and J segments used are TRBV5-6 and TRBJ1-5; TRBD1 is possibly the D segment (5 matching bases). This sequence was found in a woman aged 45-60 years with non-small cell lung cancer. The CDR3 is CASSFKGPKNQPQHF. The DNA reads as follows: TGTGCCAGCAGCTTTAAGGGGCCGAAGAATCAGCCCCAGCATTTT.